This T cell receptor beta chain stems from a study of T cell clusters in autoimmune cytopenias. One tube held mixed TRB-A and TRB-B primer pools for touch-down PCR. TCRdb derives one entry per CDR3 protein from the multiplex PCR reads, leaving out DNA. The table counts 6,000 to 6,500 distinct CDR3 sequences; roughly 38% lies in the top ten. CDR3 length equals 15 residues. Germline CDR1 reads SGHNT; CDR2 reads YYREEE (reference sequence). Some 34,000 genome equivalents of blood DNA were amplified for TRB. This sample also belongs to another study, concerning T cell repertoires in aging, cancer and after chemotherapy.

The sequencing sample was made of peripheral blood. This receptor was taken from a human donor in good health. The rearrangement uses TRBV5-4 and TRBJ1-1; TCRdb's D call of TRBD1 is untestable without DNA. This CDR3 is CASKGQGIGGGEAFF.